This T cell receptor beta chain emerged from a study of T cell responses to AZD1222 COVID-19 vaccine. Findings and limits, study-wide: The repertoires were collected only after the peak T cell response. Dominant at 160-218 and 743-854, vaccine-associated CD4 TCRs also spanned spike.

With 4 bases removed from V and 4 bases from J, the gap between germline ends came to 9 bases. Germline loops: CDR1 SGHDN, CDR2 FVKESK. CDR3 length: 13 amino acids. A remark on this clone: Its matching antigen is unknown.

Using immunoSEQ multiplex PCR, the repertoire was profiled, and TCRdb retains in-frame clones only, with some absent. Seen here are roughly 77,000 clones, around 90% observed once, and the top ten hold more than 4.5%. The sequencing here drew on peripheral blood, taken on day 0 of MenACWY control vaccination. This TCR came from an adult in good health. The chain recombines TRBV14 with TRBJ2-3; possibly TRBD1 for D (6 bases). The CDR3 nucleotides are TGTGCCAGCAGCCTCAGGGGTGCAGATACGCAGTATTTT. Encoded protein: CASSLRGADTQYF.